The 24 T cell receptor beta chains in this list originate from one sample, sequenced in a study of blood T cell repertoires in COVID-19. Using immunoSEQ multiplex PCR, the repertoire was profiled, and TCRdb retains in-frame clones only, with some absent. The data hold fewer than 250,000 clones, with 85% observed a single time. Source material: PBMCs or T cells enriched from blood (not recorded which). The receptors come from a woman aged 50 to 65 with acute COVID-19.

The V gene is TRBV5-4, the J gene TRBJ2-2; 7 bases map to TRBD2. The germline V gene has CDR1 SGHNT and CDR2 YYREEE (reference sequence). Unmatched junction bases numbered 4, after V lost 0 bases and J lost 5 bases. The CDR3 sequence is 15 residues long. The CDR3 is CASSLGGGWTGELFF. The CDR3 DNA sequence: TGTGCCAGCAGCTTGGGCGGGGGTTGGACCGGGGAGCTGTTTTTT. The full variable domain, in which reference TRBV5-4 and TRBJ2-2 provide the parts outside the CDR3, is ETGVTQSPTHLIKTRGQQVTLRCSSQSGHNTVSWYQQALGQGPQFIFQYYREEENGRGNFPPRFSGLQFPNYSSELNVNALELDDSALYLCASSLGGGWTGELFFGEGSRLTVL.

This clone was picked up a small number of times. The chain combines TRBV4-1 with TRBJ1-6; possibly TRBD1 for D (5 bases). This CDR3 contains 16 residues. The germline gives CDR1 MGHRA, CDR2 YSYEKL. Trimming shortened V by 1 base and J by 6 bases, and 13 bases separated the two germline ends. DNA of the CDR3: TGCGCCAGCAGCCAAGTGACAGCGAAACCTAATTCACCCCTCCACTTT. Amino acids: CASSQVTAKPNSPLHF.

The rearrangement joins TRBV30 to TRBJ1-2; 7 bases align to TRBD1. V lost 1 base to trimming and J lost 7 bases; unmatched junction nucleotides: 0. The CDR3 has 11 amino acids. Germline values: CDR1 GTSNPN, CDR2 SVGIG (reference sequence). The CDR3 nucleotides are TGTGCCTGGAGTGGACAGGGTGGCTACACCTTC. Translated: CAWSGQGGYTF. Supplemented by reference TRBV30 and TRBJ1-2, the full variable domain reads SQTIHQWPATLVQPVGSPLSLECTVEGTSNPNLYWYRQAAGRGLQLLFYSVGIGQISSEVPQNLSASRPQDRQFILSSKKLLLSDSGFYLCAWSGQGGYTFGSGTRLTVV.

This sequence joins TRBV11-3 and TRBJ1-1, with D possibly TRBD1 on 5 matching bases. Germline CDR1 reads SGHNT; CDR2 reads YENEEA. V was clipped by 5 bases and J by 1 base, with 8 bases between them. The CDR3 runs to 13 residues. The CDR3 bases are TGTGCCAGCAGCCTTACAGGGAACACTGAAGCTTTCTTT. It codes for CASSLTGNTEAFF. Together with reference TRBV11-3 and TRBJ1-1, the CDR3 gives the full variable domain: EAGVVQSPRYKIIEKKQPVAFWCNPISGHNTLYWYLQNLGQGPELLIRYENEEAVDDSQLPKDRFSAERLKGVDSTLKIQPAELGDSAVYLCASSLTGNTEAFFGQGTRLTVV.

The chain is built from TRBV9 and TRBJ1-1; 7 bases line up with TRBD1. This CDR3 has 15 residues. Trimming removed 3 bases from V and 4 bases from J; junction bases left unmatched: 9. Germline CDR1 and CDR2: SGDLS and YYNGEE. CDR3 protein: CASSGITGVGTEAFF. As DNA, the CDR3 is TGTGCCAGCAGCGGGATAACAGGGGTTGGCACTGAAGCTTTCTTT.

The V gene is TRBV9, the J gene TRBJ2-4; TRBD1 matches 7 bases. CDR1 is SGDLS and CDR2 is YYNGEE in the germline V gene. V shed 0 bases and J 9 bases; nucleotides not matched to a gene: 6. The CDR3 is 14 residues long. The CDR3 region has the DNA TGTGCCAGCAGCGTAGCCTACAGGGGTCGCATTCAGTACTTC. This encodes CASSVAYRGRIQYF.

Here the CDR3 reads CASSHRGQGGNEQYF. The CDR3 DNA reads TGTGCCAGCAGCCATAGAGGACAGGGTGGGAACGAGCAGTACTTC. The chain has TRBV14 and TRBJ2-7, with 8 bases identical to TRBD1. The V gene end was trimmed by 3 bases and the J gene end by 5 bases; junction bases not matched to a gene: 9. In germline, CDR1 is SGHDN, CDR2 FVKESK. The CDR3 totals 15 residues.

The chain has TRBV4-3 and TRBJ1-1; maybe TRBD1 (5 bases). Germline V gives CDR1 LGHNA, CDR2 YSLEER. The CDR3 is made up of 13 amino acids. The germline V and J ends were trimmed by 4 bases and 4 bases, with 10 bases remaining between them. Written as DNA, the CDR3 is TGCGCCAGCAGCCTAAGTGGGGCCACTGAAGCTTTCTTT. This codes for CASSLSGATEAFF.

The genes are TRBV5-6 and TRBJ2-7; possibly TRBD1 for D (5 bases). The ends were cut back, 0 bases at V and 0 bases at J, with 7 bases in the middle. CDR3 size: 14 residues. The germline V gene encodes CDR1 SGHDT and CDR2 YYEEEE. The CDR3 DNA reads TGTGCCAGCAGCTTGGTAGGGGACTCCTACGAGCAGTACTTC. Protein sequence: CASSLVGDSYEQYF. Full variable domain (missing parts from reference TRBV5-6 and TRBJ2-7): DAGVTQSPTHLIKTRGQQVTLRCSPKSGHDTVSWYQQALGQGPQFIFQYYEEEERQRGNFPDRFSGHQFPNYSSELNVNALLLGDSALYLCASSLVGDSYEQYFGPGTRLTVT.

In its sample, this clone was seen a few times. The rearrangement uses TRBV19 and TRBJ2-1; 9 nucleotides agree with TRBD1. This CDR3 region has 16 residues. Trimming at V came to 6 bases and at J to 8 bases, leaving 14 bases not matched to a gene. Germline assignment: CDR1 LNHDA and CDR2 SQIVND (reference sequence). CDR3 sequence (DNA): TGTGCCAGTAGGCTTATACAGGGACAGGGCCGTGATGAGCAGTTCTTC. Amino acid sequence: CASRLIQGQGRDEQFF.

The chain couples TRBV6-5 to TRBJ1-6; D is ambiguous. Trimming stripped 0 bases from V and 17 bases from J, with 14 bases between. CDR1 and CDR2 (germline): MNHEY, SVGAGI. The CDR3 consists of 13 residues. The CDR3 reads CASSYSIGGPFHF. The CDR3 DNA reads TGTGCCAGCAGTTACTCGATCGGCGGCCCCTTCCACTTT.

CDR3 bases: TGTGCCAGCAGCCGCGGACAGGCCCTAACTGAAGCTTTCTTT. It yields the protein CASSRGQALTEAFF. V and J are TRBV7-9 and TRBJ1-1; 7 bases agree with TRBD1. With 5 bases clipped from V and 5 bases from J, the junction kept 8 bases outside the gene matches. The CDR3 runs to 14 residues. Germline CDR1 reads SEHNR; CDR2 reads FQNEAQ (reference sequence).

V is TRBV7-9 and J is TRBJ2-5, with D unclear. The germline gives CDR1 SEHNR, CDR2 FQNEAQ (reference sequence). This CDR3 region has 15 residues. Trimming pared 2 bases from V and 1 base from J, leaving 11 bases between. The CDR3 DNA reads TGTGCCAGCAGCTTACATTCCGGTAGCCAAGAGACCCAGTACTTC. Translating it yields CASSLHSGSQETQYF. Combining the CDR3 with reference TRBV7-9 and TRBJ2-5 gives the whole variable domain DTGVSQNPRHKITKRGQNVTFRCDPISEHNRLYWYRQTLGQGPEFLTYFQNEAQLEKSRLLSDRFSAERPKGSFSTLEIQRTEQGDSAMYLCASSLHSGSQETQYFGPGTRLLVL.

The CDR3, as DNA: TGTGCCATCAAGGCCACTAGCGGGACAGTACTAAGGTCCCGGGACAGTACTAACTATGGCTACACCTTC. This sequence encodes CAIKATSGTVLRSRDSTNYGYTF. The V gene is TRBV10-3, the J gene TRBJ1-2; 7 bases map to TRBD1. Germline V lookup: CDR1 ENHRY, CDR2 SYGVKD. This CDR3 comprises 23 residues. V was pared by 7 bases and J by 0 bases, with 32 bases of the junction left unmatched.

The rearrangement links TRBV5-4 to TRBJ2-5, with D perhaps TRBD1 (5 bases). Trimming removed 4 bases from V and 5 bases from J, with 18 bases in between. Germline CDR1 SGHNT, CDR2 YYREEE (reference sequence). The CDR3 has 15 amino acids. DNA of the CDR3: TGTGCCAGCAGCCCCCCCATAGGGGCAGGCGAGACCCAGTACTTC. Amino acid sequence: CASSPPIGAGETQYF.

The chain joins TRBV13 to TRBJ1-2; D perhaps matches TRBD1 (5 bases). The germline V gene encodes CDR1 PRHDT and CDR2 FYEKMQ (reference sequence). Trimming removed 3 bases from V and 6 bases from J, with 14 bases in between. This CDR3 comprises 14 residues. DNA for the CDR3: TGTGCCAGCAGCTTGAGTCAGGGTCTAAATGGCTACACCTTC. It translates to CASSLSQGLNGYTF.

This clone was seen more than once but under ten times. The CDR3 nucleotides are TGTGCCAGTTCCGGGACAACGAACACCGGGGAGCTGTTTTTT. It is translated as CASSGTTNTGELFF. The V and J genes are TRBV19 and TRBJ2-2, with a possible D match to TRBD1 (6 bases). Per germline, CDR1 LNHDA and CDR2 SQIVND (reference sequence). The V and J ends lost 8 bases and 0 bases respectively, with 10 bases between them. This CDR3 has 14 amino acids.

The V call is TRBV5-1, the J call TRBJ1-1; a possible D gene is TRBD1 (5 bases). The V and J ends lost 3 bases and 1 base respectively, with 10 bases between them. Germline CDR1 reads SGHRS; CDR2 reads YFSETQ. This CDR3 spans 14 amino acids. CDR3 sequence reads: CASSSGLQNTEAFF. CDR3 DNA sequence: TGCGCCAGCAGCTCGGGACTCCAGAACACTGAAGCTTTCTTT. The full variable domain, its missing parts supplied by reference TRBV5-1 and TRBJ1-1, is KAGVTQTPRYLIKTRGQQVTLSCSPISGHRSVSWYQQTPGQGLQFLFEYFSETQRNKGNFPGRFSGRQFSNSRSEMNVSTLELGDSALYLCASSSGLQNTEAFFGQGTRLTVV.

The chain links TRBV18 to TRBJ1-2, with 7 nucleotides matching TRBD1. Trimming took 4 bases from V and 7 from J; bases not matched to a gene: 15. From germline, CDR1 is KGHSH and CDR2 LQKENI. CDR3 length: 16 amino acids. The CDR3 reads CASSLRQETGFGGYTF. The CDR3 DNA is TGTGCCAGCTCACTACGACAAGAGACAGGGTTCGGTGGCTACACCTTC.

The chain recombines TRBV2 with TRBJ1-4; D might be TRBD1 (6 bases). Trimming left V 4 bases short and J 4 bases short, with 7 bases between. This CDR3 region has 13 residues. The germline V gene encodes CDR1 SNHLY and CDR2 FYNNEI. The CDR3 loop reads CASSGGGNEKLFF. DNA of the CDR3: TGTGCCAGCAGTGGAGGGGGTAATGAAAAACTGTTTTTT.

In nucleotides, the CDR3 is TGTGCCAGCAGCGGGACTCGGACAGGGGGCAGTGAGCAGTTCTTC. Amino acids: CASSGTRTGGSEQFF. The gene calls are TRBV11-2 and TRBJ2-1; 11 nucleotides line up with TRBD1. This CDR3 is 15 amino acids long. The V gene end was trimmed by 5 bases and the J gene end by 9 bases; junction bases not matched to a gene: 9. The germline gives CDR1 SGHAT, CDR2 FQNNGV.

The chain links TRBV21-1 to TRBJ1-2; the listed D gene, TRBD1, was not tested against the DNA. TRBV21-1 is deemed a pseudogene. This CDR3 is 16 amino acids long. The CDR3 DNA reads TGTGCCAGCAGCGCCCCGACAGGGAGCAGTCATTCTGGCTACACCTTC. The encoded protein is CASSAPTGSSHSGYTF.

V is TRBV11-2 and J is TRBJ2-7, with TRBD1 matching over 9 bases. The V segment lost 0 bases and the J segment 7 bases; nucleotides outside the gene matches: 7. This CDR3 spans 15 amino acids. Germline values: CDR1 SGHAT, CDR2 FQNNGV. The CDR3 here is CASSLEGTGFVEQYF. Here the CDR3 DNA reads TGTGCCAGCAGCTTAGAAGGGACAGGGTTCGTGGAGCAGTACTTC.

The gene calls are TRBV10-3 and TRBJ1-5; TRBD1 might be the D (5 bases). The CDR3 runs 14 residues. The V end was cut by 8 bases, the J end by 3 bases, with 14 bases between. Looked up from germline, CDR1 is ENHRY and CDR2 is SYGVKD. The CDR3 protein is CAIRKVGVNQPQHF. In nucleotides, the CDR3 is TGTGCCATCCGAAAAGTAGGGGTCAATCAGCCCCAGCATTTT.